This T cell receptor (beta chain) was recorded in a study of cytomegalovirus exposure and HLA in healthy donors. In the study overall: Of over 350 genotyped donors, 80% to 85% grouped in the Caucasian-associated ancestry cluster.

This clone came up once. Antigen unknown. Whole-study results and caveats: Donors belonging to an Asian-associated ancestry cluster reportedly showed fewer N-insertions in productive TCRs than the roughly 700-donor mean, according to what a later analysis found. Cytomegalovirus-associated TCR beta chains were listed, numbering 164. Later analysis associated a missense DCLRE1C variant with TCR beta V- and J-gene trimming.

V was pared by 3 bases and J by 5 bases, with 9 bases of the junction left unmatched. This CDR3 region has 15 residues. Germline values: CDR1 SQVTM, CDR2 ANQGSEA. Use of 60 Vbeta and 13 Jbeta primers characterized the PCR. The assay was immunoSEQ multiplex PCR, and TCRdb's table has in-frame clones only and misses some. The sample consists of 95,000 to 150,000 clones, roughly 77% of them appearing once. The specimen sequenced was PBMCs. The rearrangement uses TRBV29-1 and TRBJ2-1; 8 bases align to TRBD1. The TCR comes from a middle-aged man in good health and CMV-seronegative. The chain's CDR3 is CSVDGVQGADNEQFF. The DNA for the CDR3 is TGCAGCGTTGATGGCGTCCAGGGGGCGGACAATGAGCAGTTCTTC.